This is a list of T cell receptor beta chains from one sample in a study of blood T cell repertoires in COVID-19. Sequenced by immunoSEQ multiplex PCR; TCRdb stores in-frame clones only, minus some. The data hold about 46,000 clones, with approximately 80% observed a single time. Sequencing was performed on peripheral blood. The receptor set was obtained from a man aged 60 to 75 with acute or convalescent COVID-19. CDR3s include the opening cysteine and the closing phenylalanine or tryptophan. The order of the fields is J gene, clone size, V gene, D gene, CDR3 protein, CDR3 DNA. A D gene is named only where the DNA matches it firmly. Clone size, where shown, is once, few, many, or a class for clones that have expanded.

TRBJ1-5	once	TRBV21-1	.	CAIRQGGSQPQHF	TGTGCCATTCGACAGGGAGGCTCTCAGCCCCAGCATTTT
TRBJ1-2	.	TRBV7-3	TRBD1	CASSSGTGRGYGYTF	TGTGCCAGCAGCTCCGGGACAGGTCGAGGCTATGGCTACACCTTC
TRBJ1-6	.	TRBV11-1	.	CASSSQGLYSPLHF	TGTGCCAGCAGTTCGCAGGGCCTTTATTCACCCCTCCACTTT
TRBJ1-2	.	TRBV7-8	.	CASSLGTRDGYTF	TGTGCCAGCAGCTTAGGGACAAGAGATGGCTACACCTTC
TRBJ2-3	.	TRBV6-5	.	CATSPGGASTDTQYF	TGTGCCACCTCTCCCGGGGGAGCTAGCACAGATACGCAGTATTTT
TRBJ2-7	.	TRBV12-3/TRBV12-4	.	CASLRRGDYEQYF	TGTGCCAGCCTCAGGCGGGGCGACTACGAGCAGTACTTC
TRBJ2-7	few	TRBV9	TRBD2	CASSEQGTSGVEQYF	TGTGCCAGCAGCGAGCAAGGGACTAGCGGGGTCGAGCAGTACTTC
TRBJ1-4	.	TRBV30	.	CAWTGRGQNNEKLFF	TGTGCCTGGACTGGAAGAGGGCAGAATAATGAAAAACTGTTTTTT
TRBJ1-2	.	TRBV9	.	CASSGGGAYGYTF	TGTGCCAGCAGCGGAGGGGGGGCCTATGGCTACACCTTC
TRBJ1-4	.	TRBV4-1	.	CASSQGWGTTNEKLFF	TGCGCCAGCAGCCAGGGCTGGGGGACTACTAATGAAAAACTGTTTTTT
TRBJ1-1	.	TRBV5-5	.	CASSLEEHLNTEAFF	TGTGCCAGCAGCTTGGAAGAACATCTGAACACTGAAGCTTTCTTT
TRBJ2-1	.	TRBV30	.	CAWSPGDNEQFF	TGTGCCTGGAGCCCAGGGGACAATGAGCAGTTCTTC
TRBJ2-7	.	TRBV7-9	.	CAGRQDTYEQYF	TGTGCCGGTAGACAGGATACCTACGAGCAGTACTTC
TRBJ2-1	.	TRBV7-9	.	CASSPTGHEQFF	TGTGCCAGCAGCCCTACAGGGCATGAGCAGTTCTTC
TRBJ2-5	once	TRBV27	.	CASSTGFRETQYF	TGTGCCAGCAGTACAGGGTTTAGGGAGACCCAGTACTTC
TRBJ2-5	.	TRBV30	.	CAWSSVGGLETQYF	TGTGCCTGGAGTTCGGTGGGGGGGCTCGAGACCCAGTACTTC
TRBJ1-6	.	TRBV6-5	.	CATKQGLSSPLHF	TGTGCCACCAAACAGGGTTTAAGCTCACCCCTCCACTTT
TRBJ2-7	.	TRBV24-1	.	CATSVDRGKTYEQYF	TGTGCCACCAGTGTCGACAGAGGAAAAACCTACGAGCAGTACTTC